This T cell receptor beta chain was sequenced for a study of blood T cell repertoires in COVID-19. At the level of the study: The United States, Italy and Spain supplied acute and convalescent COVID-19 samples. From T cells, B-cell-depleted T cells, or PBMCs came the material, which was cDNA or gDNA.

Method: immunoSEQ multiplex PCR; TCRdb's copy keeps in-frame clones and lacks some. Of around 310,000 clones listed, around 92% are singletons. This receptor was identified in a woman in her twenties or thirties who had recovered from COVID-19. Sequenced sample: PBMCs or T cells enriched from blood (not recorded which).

In DNA, the CDR3 is TGTGCCAGCAGCCCTGGCGAGACCCAGTACTTC. Encoded protein: CASSPGETQYF. The chain carries TRBV3-1 (or the pseudogene TRBV3-2) and TRBJ2-5; the D is unclear. The CDR3 is 11 amino acids. In germline, CDR1 is LGHDT, CDR2 YNNKEL (reference sequence). V gave up 4 bases and J gave up 5 bases, with 5 bases separating them.